The 7 T cell receptor beta chains below all came from one sample that was sequenced in a study of cytomegalovirus exposure and HLA in healthy donors. Both 60 Vbeta primers and 13 Jbeta primers went into the PCR. Here immunoSEQ multiplex PCR was the method, and the copy in TCRdb shows in-frame clones only, minus some. The repertoire has around 150,000 clones, about 80% of them found once; the top ten carry 9.5% to 10%. The sequenced material came from PBMCs. These receptors all come from a man younger than 35 in good health and CMV-seropositive.

Concerning this clone itself: Germline and junction disagree at one end, which may indicate a read error. Other DNA sequences within the sample encode an identical CDR3. The chain combines TRBV4-2 with TRBJ1-6, with D possibly TRBD1 on 6 matching bases. In germline, CDR1 is LGHNA, CDR2 YNFKEQ. The CDR3 loop spans 16 amino acids. The CDR3 DNA reads as TGTGCCAGCAGCTCCATACAGGGAGTTTCTAATTCGCCCCTCCACTTT. Its translation: CASSSIQGVSNSPLHF.

This clone was seen only a few times. The rearrangement uses TRBV11-3 and TRBJ2-1, with 12 bases that match TRBD1. There are 15 residues in the CDR3. The germline gives CDR1 SGHNT, CDR2 YENEEA. Trimming cost V 4 bases and J 7 bases; bases outside gene matches: 5. This CDR3 reads CASSWGQGALNEQFF. In DNA form, the CDR3 reads TGTGCCAGCAGCTGGGGACAGGGGGCGTTGAATGAGCAGTTCTTC.

The chain links TRBV4-2 to TRBJ2-3; 8 bases map to TRBD2. Germline CDR1 reads LGHNA; CDR2 reads YNFKEQ. The CDR3 extends over 16 amino acids. J gave up 6 bases and V 2 bases, and 10 bases lay outside the gene matches. The CDR3: CASSQLIGGASDTQYF. The CDR3 DNA reads TGTGCCAGCAGCCAACTCATCGGGGGGGCGAGTGATACGCAGTATTTT.

The chain couples TRBV6-6 to TRBJ2-3, with 9 bases identical to TRBD1. Germline V gene data show CDR1 as MNHNY and CDR2 as SVGAGI (reference sequence). After removal of 6 bases from V and 6 bases from J, the junction contained 10 bases not matched to a gene. The CDR3 extends over 15 amino acids. The CDR3 nucleotides are TGTGCCAGCAGCACCGGAGGACAGGGGTGGGATACGCAGTATTTT. It encodes CASSTGGQGWDTQYF.

This chain uses TRBV6-5 with TRBJ1-4; no clear D. Germline CDR1 MNHEY, CDR2 SVGAGI. This CDR3 contains 14 residues. The V gene lost 7 bases and the J gene lost 8 bases, with 17 bases spanning the gap. The CDR3 nucleotides are TGTGCCAGCACAAAATTGGGCCTATGGGAAAAACTGTTTTTT. Its protein product is CASTKLGLWEKLFF.

This sequence joins TRBV9 and TRBJ2-5; 12 bases map to TRBD2. From germline, CDR1 is SGDLS and CDR2 YYNGEE. The CDR3 runs 15 residues. V lost 2 bases and J lost 4; bases outside the gene matches: 3. CDR3 in DNA: TGTGCCAGCAGCGTCCTAGCGGGGGGGCGAGAGACCCAGTACTTC. Translated: CASSVLAGGRETQYF.

The chain has TRBV6-6 and TRBJ1-2, with 10 bases identical to TRBD1. The CDR3 runs 15 residues. Unmatched junction bases numbered 8, after V lost 6 bases and J lost 4 bases. CDR1 and CDR2 from the germline V gene are MNHNY and SVGAGI (reference sequence). The CDR3 here is CASRASGQGFYGYTF. CDR3 DNA: TGTGCCAGCAGAGCCTCGGGACAGGGGTTCTATGGCTACACCTTC.